These 21 T cell receptor beta chains share one sample of origin, sequenced in a study of T cell repertoires in cytomegalovirus infection. TCRdb fed the reads into MiXCR, producing one record per CDR3 protein. The data show 150,000 to 200,000 distinct CDR3 sequences, with roughly a fifth seen just once and roughly 2.9% held by the top ten. The specimen was PBMCs. These receptors all stem from a human donor in good health (CMV status not recorded). Some clones in this sample may be carry-over from other donors' samples.

The sample holds many counts of this clonotype. The chain couples TRBV29-1 to TRBJ2-3; D might be TRBD2 (6 bases). The germline V gene has CDR1 SQVTM and CDR2 ANQGSEA. The CDR3 has 16 amino acids. V lost 1 base to trimming and J lost 2 bases, with 16 bases between them. The CDR3 DNA is TGCAGCGTTGAAGGGGGAGGAGGAGGATCCACAGATACGCAGTATTTT. It yields the protein CSVEGGGGGSTDTQYF.

This clonotype appeared once. The CDR3 ends on some other residue instead of the conserved phenylalanine or tryptophan, so this is likely a read error. The rearrangement uses TRBV7-3 and TRBJ2-1; 8 nucleotides align to TRBD1. The germline gives CDR1 SGHTA, CDR2 FQGTGA. CDR3 length equals 16 residues. Trimming cost V 4 bases and J 2 bases; bases outside gene matches: 7. DNA of the CDR3: TGTGCCAGCAGCTCTTCCGGGACAGGTGCCTACAATGAGCAGTTCCTC. As protein: CASSSSGTGAYNEQFL.

This chain links TRBV12-5 with TRBJ2-7, with D possibly matching TRBD1 (6 bases). CDR3 length: 15 amino acids. CDR1 LGHNT and CDR2 FRNRAP come from the germline V gene. V was pared by 0 bases and J by 7 bases, with 16 bases between. The CDR3 DNA reads TGTGCTAGTGGTTTGGTGGGGCCGTCTAGGGGGGAGCAGTACTTC. It yields the protein CASGLVGPSRGEQYF.

This clonotype was seen repeatedly, ten times or more. The rearrangement links TRBV7-2 to TRBJ1-2; D possibly corresponds to TRBD1 (5 bases). CDR1 SGHTA and CDR2 FQGNSA come from the germline V gene. This CDR3 spans 15 amino acids. With 7 bases removed from V and 3 bases from J, the gap between germline ends came to 18 bases. The CDR3 region has the DNA TGTGCCAGCATCCAAGGGGCCGGGCTTTACTATGGCTACACCTTC. The encoded protein is CASIQGAGLYYGYTF. Supplemented by reference TRBV7-2 and TRBJ1-2, the full variable domain reads GAGVSQSPSNKVTEKGKDVELRCDPISGHTALYWYRQSLGQGLEFLIYFQGNSAPDKSGLPSDRFSAERTGGSVSTLTIQRTQQEDSAVYLCASIQGAGLYYGYTFGSGTRLTVV.

This clonotype was detected many times. V usage is TRBV14 and J usage is TRBJ2-5; D remains unclear. V lost 2 bases and J lost 2, with 12 bases in between. This CDR3 is built from 15 residues. Germline V gene sequence: CDR1 SGHDN, CDR2 FVKESK. The CDR3 region has the DNA TGTGCCAGCAGCCAACGCCCCGCACCTCAAGAGACCCAGTACTTC. As protein: CASSQRPAPQETQYF.

In this sample, this clonotype turned up many times. The chain has TRBV7-2 and TRBJ1-5; D unclear. CDR1 is SGHTA and CDR2 is FQGNSA in the germline V gene. The V gene lost 2 bases and the J gene lost 3 bases, with 5 bases spanning the gap. The CDR3 has 13 amino acids. CDR3 DNA sequence: TGTGCCAGCAGCTTATTAGACAATCAGCCCCAGCATTTT. It is translated as CASSLLDNQPQHF.

J is TRBJ1-4 and V is TRBV29-1; maybe TRBD1 (6 bases). This CDR3 is built from 14 residues. V lost 2 bases to trimming and J lost 7 bases, with 14 bases between them. Germline V gene lookup returns CDR1 SQVTM and CDR2 ANQGSEA. CDR3 region: CSVETTWGREKLFF. The DNA of the CDR3 is TGCAGCGTTGAAACGACATGGGGGCGTGAAAAACTGTTTTTT.

This clonotype was found many times. This chain joins TRBV7-6 and TRBJ2-3; D gene ambiguous. The CDR3 totals 13 residues. CDR1 SGHVS and CDR2 FNYEAQ come from the germline V gene. Trimming left V 4 bases short and J 2 bases short, with 7 bases between. The CDR3 region is CASSSRDTDTQYF. The CDR3 DNA reads as TGTGCCAGCAGCTCAAGGGACACAGATACGCAGTATTTT.

The DNA of the CDR3 is TGTGCCAGCAGTTTAGCCGGGGCGCCCGCAGATACGCAGTATTTT. This sequence encodes CASSLAGAPADTQYF. The chain links TRBV12-3 or TRBV12-4 to TRBJ2-3, with D perhaps matching TRBD1 or TRBD2 (5 bases each). This CDR3 is 15 amino acids long. Trimming left V 0 bases short and J 4 bases short, with 11 bases between.

This clonotype appeared a few times. The V gene is TRBV7-3, the J gene TRBJ1-1, with TRBD1 identical over 7 bases. The V and J ends lost 5 bases and 0 bases, in that order; junction bases with no gene match: 12. This CDR3 is built from 17 residues. The germline V gene has CDR1 SGHTA and CDR2 FQGTGA. The CDR3 DNA follows: TGTGCCAGCAGCCTCCCTCGACAGGGTTCCATGAACACTGAAGCTTTCTTT. Encoded protein: CASSLPRQGSMNTEAFF.

Only a few counts were recorded for this clonotype. This chain links TRBV11-2 with TRBJ2-1; no definite D call. Germline CDR1 and CDR2: SGHAT and FQNNGV. Trimming shortened V by 1 base and J by 15 bases, and 19 bases separated the two germline ends. The CDR3 loop spans 14 amino acids. DNA for the CDR3: TGTGCCAGCAGCTTAGGGCCACTCCTACCTACTGGGTTCTTC. The encoded protein is CASSLGPLLPTGFF. Drawing the rest from reference TRBV11-2 and TRBJ2-1, the complete variable domain is EAGVAQSPRYKIIEKRQSVAFWCNPISGHATLYWYQQILGQGPKLLIQFQNNGVVDDSQLPKDRFSAERLKGVDSTLKIQPAKLEDSAVYLCASSLGPLLPTGFFGPGTRLTVL.

V is TRBV7-9 and J is TRBJ2-1; D remains unclear. The V gene's germline CDR1 is SEHNR and CDR2 FQNEAQ (reference sequence). This CDR3 comprises 12 residues. V lost 4 bases, J lost 6 bases, and 7 bases lay in between. The CDR3, as DNA: TGTGCCAGCAGCTCAGCTAGCAATGAGCAGTTCTTC. This gives the protein CASSSASNEQFF.

This clonotype was recorded at least ten times. The chain recombines TRBV28 with TRBJ2-5; D unresolved. CDR3 length equals 16 residues. Trimming stripped 2 bases from V and 2 bases from J, with 15 bases between. The V gene's germline CDR1 is MDHEN and CDR2 SYDVKM. The DNA for the CDR3 is TGTGCCAGCAGTTTAAACACGGACCTTGGGCAAGAGACCCAGTACTTC. Its protein product is CASSLNTDLGQETQYF.

This clonotype is a singleton in its sample. The V gene is TRBV20-1, the J gene TRBJ1-1; D ambiguous. Germline V gene sequence: CDR1 DFQATT, CDR2 SNEGSKA (reference sequence). V was clipped by 3 bases and J by 1 base, with 15 bases between them. This CDR3 is 15 amino acids long. CDR3 bases: TGCAGTGCTAGCCCTTCAGGACGGAAGAACACTGAAGCTTTCTTT. Encoded protein: CSASPSGRKNTEAFF.

The rearrangement links TRBV6-2 or TRBV6-3 to TRBJ1-1; TRBD1 aligns across 7 bases. The CDR3 loop spans 17 amino acids. Germline CDR1 and CDR2: MNHEY and SVGEGT. V dropped 7 bases and J dropped 1; count of bases not matched to a gene: 15. The CDR3 loop is CASNPSAGGRENTEAFF. DNA for the CDR3: TGTGCCAGCAATCCATCGGCAGGGGGTAGAGAGAACACTGAAGCTTTCTTT.

On this clonotype itself: This CDR3 is missing its conserved last phenylalanine or tryptophan, likely due to a read error. The rearrangement uses TRBV7-8 and TRBJ2-3; 9 bases map to TRBD2. The V and J ends lost 4 bases and 10 bases, in that order; junction bases with no gene match: 15. The CDR3 extends over 16 amino acids. CDR1 is SGHVS and CDR2 is FQNEAQ in the germline V gene. The CDR3 loop is CASSSRLADPPLAQYL. The CDR3 bases are TGTGCCAGCAGCTCCAGACTAGCGGACCCCCCCCTAGCGCAGTATCTT.

The rearrangement joins TRBV3-1 to TRBJ2-7; 7 bases match TRBD2. The CDR3 is 17 amino acids. V trimming: 1 base; J trimming: 3 bases; junction bases outside the gene matches: 12. CDR1 and CDR2 (germline): LGHDT, YNNKEL (reference sequence). CDR3 in DNA: TGTGCCAGCAGCCAAGCGGGGGGAGGGCAGAGATTCTACGAGCAGTACTTC. It encodes CASSQAGGGQRFYEQYF.

This clonotype was counted only a few times. The chain links TRBV2 to TRBJ2-1; 7 bases are shared with TRBD2. CDR3 size: 14 residues. Trimming took 11 bases from V and 7 from J; bases not matched to a gene: 14. CDR1 is SNHLY and CDR2 is FYNNEI in the germline V gene. The CDR3 nucleotides read TGTGCCGGGAGAGGCCGTCTAGCGGCAAATGAGCAGTTCTTC. Translation: CAGRGRLAANEQFF. The full variable domain, completed using reference TRBV2 and TRBJ2-1, is EPEVTQTPSHQVTQMGQEVILRCVPISNHLYFYWYRQILGQKVEFLVSFYNNEISEKSEIFDDQFSVERPDGSNFTLKIRSTKLEDSAMYFCAGRGRLAANEQFFGPGTRLTVL.

The CDR3 bases are TGTGCCAGCAGTTGGGGAGCGGGAGGGACCTACAATGAGCAGTTCTTC. Its translation: CASSWGAGGTYNEQFF. This rearrangement joins TRBV28 to TRBJ2-1, with 10 bases aligning to TRBD2. Germline V gene sequence: CDR1 MDHEN, CDR2 SYDVKM. This CDR3 comprises 16 residues. After removal of 4 bases from V and 2 bases from J, the junction contained 5 bases not matched to a gene.

This chain connects TRBV7-2 to TRBJ2-3, with 7 nucleotides matching TRBD2. J lost 4 bases, V lost 5 bases, and 12 bases had no gene match. The CDR3 covers 16 residues. The germline gives CDR1 SGHTA, CDR2 FQGNSA. The CDR3 loop reads CASSERDSPGPDTQYF. CDR3 coding DNA: TGTGCCAGCAGCGAGCGGGACTCCCCGGGGCCAGATACGCAGTATTTT.

This clonotype was recorded many times. V gene TRBV2 combines with J gene TRBJ2-1; TRBD2 matches at 7 bases. The CDR3 has 16 amino acids. J gave up 3 bases and V 6 bases, and 11 bases lay outside the gene matches. Germline V gene lookup returns CDR1 SNHLY and CDR2 FYNNEI. The CDR3 DNA reads TGTGCCAGCAGCCCGCGGACTAGTTCTTTCTACAATGAGCAGTTCTTC. This codes for CASSPRTSSFYNEQFF.